This paragraph reports one T cell receptor beta chain. Antigen unknown. Trimming stripped 6 bases from V and 5 bases from J, with 23 bases between. Looked up from germline, CDR1 is LNHDA and CDR2 is SQIVND (reference sequence). The CDR3 sequence is 16 residues long. The assay was immunoSEQ multiplex PCR, and TCRdb's table has in-frame clones only and misses some. The table lists about 980,000 clones, about three quarters of them singletons. The data were obtained in a study of shared clonotypes between healthy human individuals. Points from the study as a whole: What naive subsets generally showed was a larger estimated richness than memory subsets showed.

Sequencing was carried out using memory CD4+ T cells sorted from blood. Subset indicated: CD45RA-negative fraction. This chain uses TRBV19 with TRBJ2-7; the D is unclear. The clonotype originates from a young man in good health. The CDR3 sequence is CASSPQRTDVPHEQYF. CDR3 in DNA: TGTGCCAGTAGCCCGCAGAGGACCGATGTACCCCACGAGCAGTACTTC.